This passage covers 2 T cell receptor beta chains from one sample sequenced in a study of blood T cell repertoires in COVID-19. Assay used: immunoSEQ multiplex PCR; TCRdb lists only in-frame clones, some missing. Among fewer than 450,000 clones listed, 80% to 95% were seen once. What was sequenced was PBMCs or T cells enriched from blood (not recorded which). Receptors originate from a young man who had recovered from COVID-19.

The chain couples TRBV5-1 to TRBJ2-1; D is possibly TRBD2 (6 bases). CDR1 and CDR2 from the germline V gene are SGHRS and YFSETQ. The CDR3 length is 16 residues. The V end was cut by 3 bases, the J end by 2 bases, with 15 bases between. CDR3 coding DNA: TGCGCCAGCAGCTCCTCTAGCGTTCTAACCTACAATGAGCAGTTCTTC. Translated, it gives CASSSSSVLTYNEQFF.

This CDR3 reads CASRIGPGGNYGYTF. CDR3 DNA sequence: TGTGCCAGTAGGATCGGACCGGGAGGTAACTATGGCTACACCTTC. The rearrangement uses TRBV19 and TRBJ1-2; D is undetermined. CDR1 is LNHDA and CDR2 is SQIVND in the germline V gene (reference sequence). The CDR3 has 15 residues. Trimming stripped 6 bases from V and 1 base from J, with 15 bases between.